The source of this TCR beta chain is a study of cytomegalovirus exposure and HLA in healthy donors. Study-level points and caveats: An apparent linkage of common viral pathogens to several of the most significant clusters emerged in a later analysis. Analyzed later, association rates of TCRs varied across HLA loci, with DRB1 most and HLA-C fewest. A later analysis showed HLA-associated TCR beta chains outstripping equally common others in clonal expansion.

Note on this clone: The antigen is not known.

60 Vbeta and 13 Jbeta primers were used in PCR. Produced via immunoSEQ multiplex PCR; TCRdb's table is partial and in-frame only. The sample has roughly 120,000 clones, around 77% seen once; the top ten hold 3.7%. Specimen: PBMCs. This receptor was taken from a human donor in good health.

For the CDR3, the DNA is TGCGCCAGCAGGGTGGAGGGTGGGGGAGGCGCTGAAGCTTTCTTT. Protein: CASRVEGGGGAEAFF. This rearrangement joins TRBV5-1 to TRBJ1-1; a weak D match, TRBD1 (5 bases). Per germline, CDR1 SGHRS and CDR2 YFSETQ. The CDR3 has 15 amino acids. Between the trimmed V and J ends, which lost 5 bases and 6 bases, there was a span of 20 bases.